This T cell receptor (beta chain) stems from a study of beta chain features in type 1 diabetes. Study in general: All samples combined gave 95 million to 130 million sorted cells for examination.

The study reverse transcribed the entire isolated RNA, so it sequenced expressed TCRB transcripts. Clones were read by immunoSEQ multiplex PCR, and TCRdb kept only the in-frame ones, dropping some. The repertoire has around 400,000 clones, roughly 12% of them found once; the top ten carry 0.017%. Whole-study results and caveats: It was possible that PCR favored shorter templates, equally so in patients and controls. Within the patient group, naive, central memory and Treg TCRB repertoires appeared more similar to each other than within healthy donors.

This clone was counted at least ten times. Its antigen is not identified. The germline CDR1 and CDR2 sequences are GTSNPN and SVGIG (reference sequence). Trimming left V 5 bases short and J 7 bases short, with 14 bases between. This CDR3 contains 12 residues. The chain carries TRBV30 and TRBJ1-1; no clear D gene. The sample was naive CD4+ T cells from blood. This receptor was identified in a man younger than 30 in good health. The DNA for the CDR3 is TGTGCCTGGGACCTACCGGGGAATGAAGCTTTCTTT. It specifies CAWDLPGNEAFF.